This T cell receptor (beta chain) was observed in a study of blood T cell repertoires in COVID-19. This table comes from immunoSEQ multiplex PCR, and its TCRdb copy is limited to in-frame clones, with some not included. The sample lists some 200,000 clones, about 85% occurring once. Germline V gives CDR1 MDHEN, CDR2 SYDVKM. CDR3 length: 16 residues. With 2 bases removed from V and 2 bases from J, the gap between germline ends came to 13 bases. The sequencing sample was made of peripheral blood. The rearrangement joins TRBV28 to TRBJ1-5; D ambiguous. This clonotype was obtained from a woman older than 75 in a cohort sampled during active or convalescent COVID-19. The CDR3 DNA follows: TGTGCCAGCAGTTTAATGGCGGGATTAGGCAATCAGCCCCAGCATTTT. Residues: CASSLMAGLGNQPQHF.